The entry that follows covers one T cell receptor (beta chain) sequence. The V end was cut by 6 bases, the J end by 4 bases, with 13 bases between. The CDR3 is 14 residues long. Germline V gene sequence: CDR1 MNHEY, CDR2 SVGAGI. This specimen belongs to a study of blood T cell repertoires in COVID-19. Produced via immunoSEQ multiplex PCR; TCRdb's table is partial and in-frame only. Found here are 350,000 to 400,000 clones, about nine tenths of them singletons; the top ten hold 1.7%. The receptor was derived from a woman aged 25 to 45 who had recovered from COVID-19. Sequencing was done on a sample of PBMCs or T cells enriched from blood (not recorded which). The V gene is TRBV6-5, the J gene TRBJ1-5; perhaps TRBD1 as D (5 bases). The CDR3, as DNA: TGTGCCAGCAGAAGTACTGGGGGGAATCAGCCCCAGCATTTT. Translation: CASRSTGGNQPQHF.